These T cell receptor beta chains were read from a single sample in a study of blood T cells in healthy people across ages. Each CDR3 protein gets one entry after TCRdb re-called the 5' RACE reads with MiXCR. This sample yields roughly 2 million distinct CDR3 sequences, of which around 48% are seen a single time; over 2% belongs to the top ten. The specimen sequenced was blood. The receptor source for this set is a woman between 35 and 50 years old in good health. Both conserved end residues are part of each CDR3. A D gene is named only where the DNA matches it firmly. Where a row states a size, it is once, few, many or the class of an expanded clone; other rows omit it.

few,.,TRBV29-1,TRBJ2-3,TGCAGCGTTGAAGTGACTTTAAGCCGCGCAGATACGCAGTATTTT,CSVEVTLSRADTQYF
.,.,TRBV29-1,TRBJ1-2,TGCAGCGTCCTAAAGACCGAGGAGCGCGGGGGCTACACCTTC,CSVLKTEERGGYTF
.,TRBD2,TRBV14,TRBJ2-1,TGTGCCAGCAGGGATCGGGGGGGGCATGAGCAGTTCTTC,CASRDRGGHEQFF
.,TRBD2,TRBV3-1,TRBJ2-1,TGTGCCAGCAGCCTCGGGACTAGCGGGGGGAAGTACAATGAGCAGTTCTTC,CASSLGTSGGKYNEQFF
few,.,TRBV21-1,TRBJ1-2,TGTGCCAGCAGGGGCCGGGACAGGGGGGATGGCTATGGCTACACCTTC,CASRGRDRGDGYGYTF
few,TRBD2,TRBV5-1,TRBJ2-1,TGCGCCAGCAGCGTGACTAGCGGTGGACCCAATGAGCAGTTCTTC,CASSVTSGGPNEQFF
.,.,TRBV6-2/TRBV6-3,TRBJ2-7,TGTGCCAGCAGTGTTGAGGCAGGGAACTTTAAGTCCTACGAGCAGTACTTC,CASSVEAGNFKSYEQYF
.,TRBD2,TRBV7-9,TRBJ2-5,TGTGCCAGCAGCTTAGAGGGACTACAAGGGGCAGAGACCCAGTACTTC,CASSLEGLQGAETQYF
.,.,TRBV27,TRBJ2-5,TGTGCCAGCCAAGGGCAGGGGGAGACCCAGTACTTC,CASQGQGETQYF
.,.,TRBV28,TRBJ2-1,TGTGCCAGCAGTCCCTCTTTTCCGTATCTAGCGAGCTACAATGAGCAGTTCTTC,CASSPSFPYLASYNEQFF
.,.,TRBV6-2/TRBV6-3,TRBJ2-6,TGTGCCATCAACTCATTTGGGACGCCAAGCTCTGGGGCCAACGTCCTGACTTTC,CAINSFGTPSSGANVLTF
.,TRBD2,TRBV29-1,TRBJ2-3,TGCAGCGGACTAGCGGGGGGTGGGGATACGCAGTATTTT,CSGLAGGGDTQYF
few,.,TRBV6-2/TRBV6-3,TRBJ1-2,TGTGCCAGCAGTTATGGTACGAACTGGAATGGCTACACCTTC,CASSYGTNWNGYTF
.,.,TRBV28,TRBJ2-1,TGTGCCAGCCTAAGACAGGCCTACAATGAGCAGTTCTTC,CASLRQAYNEQFF
.,.,TRBV29-1,TRBJ2-3,TGCAGCGTTGCCAGGGGAGAGACAGATACGCAGTATTTT,CSVARGETDTQYF
.,TRBD2,TRBV6-6,TRBJ2-5,TGTGCCAGCAGAAACACCGGCGGGGGAGAGACCCAGTACTTC,CASRNTGGGETQYF
.,.,TRBV24-1,TRBJ2-5,TGTGCCACCAGTGATCGCGGGAAAGAGACCCAGTACTTC,CATSDRGKETQYF
.,TRBD1,TRBV27,TRBJ2-1,TGTGCCAGCAGTTTATCCATCGGGGACAGGGGGGCGGTGGGTGAGCAGTTCTTC,CASSLSIGDRGAVGEQFF
.,TRBD2,TRBV7-2,TRBJ2-1,TGTGCCAGCAGCTTCGGACTAGCGGGCAGTGAGCAGTTCTTC,CASSFGLAGSEQFF